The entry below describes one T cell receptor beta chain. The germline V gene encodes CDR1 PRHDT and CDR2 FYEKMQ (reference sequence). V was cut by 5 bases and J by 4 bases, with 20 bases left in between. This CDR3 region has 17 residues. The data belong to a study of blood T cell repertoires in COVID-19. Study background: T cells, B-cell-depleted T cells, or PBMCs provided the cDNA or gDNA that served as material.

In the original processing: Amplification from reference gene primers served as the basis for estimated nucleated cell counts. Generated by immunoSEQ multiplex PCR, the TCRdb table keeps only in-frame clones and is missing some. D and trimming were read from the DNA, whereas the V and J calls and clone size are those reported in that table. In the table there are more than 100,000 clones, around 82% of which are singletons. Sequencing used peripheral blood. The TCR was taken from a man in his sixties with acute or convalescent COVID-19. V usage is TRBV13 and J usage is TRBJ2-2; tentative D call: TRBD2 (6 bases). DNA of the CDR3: TGTGCCAGCAGCCTCCCCGCCGGGAGTTCCGGCACCGGGGAGCTGTTTTTT. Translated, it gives CASSLPAGSSGTGELFF.